The next 29 T cell receptor beta chains were all read from a single sample in a study of T-cell memory formation after mild COVID-19. TCRdb itself ran the 5' RACE reads through MiXCR, one entry per CDR3 protein. Among about 88,000 distinct CDR3 sequences listed, around a quarter were seen once. Specimen: PBMCs or a T cell subset sorted from them (not recorded which). These receptors came from a man younger than 30 who had mild COVID-19 (a few samples of this study predate the infection). Cell type and time point are not known.

This clonotype was counted a single time. CDR3 nucleotide sequence: TGTGCCAGCAGCTTACACGGCGGGCAGCCCCAGCATTTT. Translating gives CASSLHGGQPQHF. This chain connects TRBV7-3 to TRBJ1-5; D gene ambiguous. V was shortened by 2 bases and J by 7 bases, with 9 bases between the two germline ends. From germline, CDR1 is SGHTA and CDR2 FQGTGA. There are 13 residues in the CDR3. Full variable domain (remainder filled in from reference TRBV7-3 and TRBJ1-5): GAGVSQTPSNKVTEKGKYVELRCDPISGHTALYWYRQSLGQGPEFLIYFQGTGAADDSGLPNDRFFAVRPEGSVSTLKIQRTERGDSAVYLCASSLHGGQPQHFGDGTRLSIL.

This clonotype was detected only a few times. J is TRBJ2-3 and V is TRBV29-1, with TRBD2 matching 11 bases. Germline V lookup: CDR1 SQVTM, CDR2 ANQGSEA. V lost 7 bases and J lost 6; bases outside the gene matches: 21. The CDR3 is made up of 18 amino acids. CDR3 nucleotide sequence: TGCAGCGCGGACGGGACTAGCGGCCGATCCCTACGATGGGATACGCAGTATTTT. Its protein is CSADGTSGRSLRWDTQYF.

This clonotype counts as medium-sized. This chain uses TRBV11-2 with TRBJ2-1, with D maybe TRBD2 (6 bases). V was cut by 1 base and J by 2 bases, with 15 bases left in between. This CDR3 contains 17 residues. Germline values: CDR1 SGHAT, CDR2 FQNNGV. CDR3 nucleotide sequence: TGTGCCAGCAGCTTAGGACCCGGGACTTCGACCTACAATGAGCAGTTCTTC. Protein product: CASSLGPGTSTYNEQFF.

The V call is TRBV7-9, the J call TRBJ2-3; tentatively, D is TRBD1 or TRBD2 (5 bases each). V was clipped by 5 bases and J by 1 base, with 13 bases between them. The CDR3 totals 15 residues. Germline V gene lookup returns CDR1 SEHNR and CDR2 FQNEAQ (reference sequence). CDR3 DNA sequence: TGTGCCAGCAGCCCACCCTCGGGGCGCACAGATACGCAGTATTTT. Protein product: CASSPPSGRTDTQYF.

CDR3 in amino acids: CASSLFTSLEQYF. CDR3 DNA sequence: TGCGCCAGCAGCTTGTTTACTAGCCTCGAGCAGTACTTC. The chain links TRBV5-1 to TRBJ2-7, with D tentatively TRBD2 (6 bases). The CDR3 covers 13 residues. Trimming pared 1 base from V and 6 bases from J, leaving 11 bases between. In germline, CDR1 is SGHRS, CDR2 YFSETQ.

This clonotype showed up many times. The V and J genes are TRBV4-3 and TRBJ2-1, with TRBD2 matching 10 bases. The V and J ends lost 0 bases and 4 bases, in that order; junction bases with no gene match: 3. Germline values: CDR1 LGHNA, CDR2 YSLEER. This CDR3 contains 16 residues. In DNA, the CDR3 is TGCGCCAGCAGCCAAGAGGTAGCGGGGGGTTACAATGAGCAGTTCTTC. Amino acids: CASSQEVAGGYNEQFF.

This chain links TRBV24-1 with TRBJ1-1, with D perhaps TRBD1 (5 bases). Trimming took 9 bases from V and 0 from J, leaving 19 bases between them. The germline CDR1 and CDR2 sequences are KGHDR and SFDVKD. The CDR3 length is 16 residues. The DNA of the CDR3 is TGTGCCACCGAGTCCCCAATTACAGGAATGAACACTGAAGCTTTCTTT. Residues: CATESPITGMNTEAFF.

The chain recombines TRBV7-8 with TRBJ1-1; no clear D. Germline V gives CDR1 SGHVS, CDR2 FQNEAQ. This CDR3 comprises 13 residues. V gave up 5 bases and J gave up 6 bases, with 13 bases separating them. The CDR3 DNA is TGTGCCAGCAGCCTCACCCCAGGACCTGAAGCTTTCTTT. Encoded protein: CASSLTPGPEAFF.

V usage is TRBV9 and J usage is TRBJ2-3; D assignment may be TRBD1 or TRBD2 (5 bases each). The CDR3 has 15 residues. Per germline, CDR1 SGDLS and CDR2 YYNGEE. Trimming cost V 0 bases and J 2 bases, with 10 bases left between them. The CDR3 DNA reads TGTGCCAGCAGCGTAGAGGGGCGGGCCACAGATACGCAGTATTTT. Translation: CASSVEGRATDTQYF.

The chain joins TRBV5-1 to TRBJ2-7, with 7 bases aligning to TRBD2. Trimming took 1 base from V and 2 from J; bases not matched to a gene: 6. This CDR3 has 15 residues. Per the germline V gene, CDR1 is SGHRS and CDR2 is YFSETQ. In nucleotides, the CDR3 is TGCGCCAGCAGCTTGTGGCAAGCGGGGACCTACGAGCAGTACTTC. Protein sequence: CASSLWQAGTYEQYF. The full variable domain, rest sourced from reference TRBV5-1 and TRBJ2-7, is KAGVTQTPRYLIKTRGQQVTLSCSPISGHRSVSWYQQTPGQGLQFLFEYFSETQRNKGNFPGRFSGRQFSNSRSEMNVSTLELGDSALYLCASSLWQAGTYEQYFGPGTRLTVT.

V and J are TRBV7-6 and TRBJ2-1; D unclear. Trimming left V 1 base short and J 4 bases short, with 8 bases between. This CDR3 has 14 amino acids. CDR1 SGHVS and CDR2 FNYEAQ come from the germline V gene. The CDR3 DNA follows: TGTGCCAGCAGCTTAGGGATGGAGTACAATGAGCAGTTCTTC. It specifies CASSLGMEYNEQFF.

This chain joins TRBV12-3 or TRBV12-4 and TRBJ2-1; possibly TRBD2 for D (6 bases). CDR3 length: 14 residues. With 7 bases removed from V and 7 bases from J, the gap between germline ends came to 17 bases. The CDR3 bases are TGTGCCAGCACGACCGGCGGGGCGAGTAATGAGCAGTTCTTC. This codes for CASTTGGASNEQFF.

V gene TRBV12-3 or TRBV12-4 combines with J gene TRBJ1-1; D is ambiguous. The CDR3 runs to 13 residues. Trimming stripped 6 bases from V and 8 bases from J, with 16 bases between. The DNA of the CDR3 is TGTGCCAGCAGCAGAAGCGGAGTTTGGGAAGCTTTCTTT. Translation gives CASSRSGVWEAFF.

This chain joins TRBV4-1 and TRBJ1-1; D is ambiguous. The ends were cut back, 5 bases at V and 6 bases at J, with 16 bases in the middle. Germline CDR1 MGHRA, CDR2 YSYEKL. The CDR3 loop spans 14 amino acids. CDR3 nucleotides: TGCGCCAGCAGCACAACGAAGAAGGTCTCTGAAGCTTTCTTT. Protein: CASSTTKKVSEAFF.

This clonotype has just a few counts. The gene calls are TRBV12-3 or TRBV12-4 and TRBJ2-1; 10 nucleotides match TRBD1. The V gene end was trimmed by 7 bases and the J gene end by 3 bases; junction bases not matched to a gene: 12. The length of the CDR3 is 17 residues. The CDR3 DNA reads TGTGCCAGCATCCCAGACCGCGGGACAGGGGACTACAATGAGCAGTTCTTC. Translated: CASIPDRGTGDYNEQFF.

Only a few counts were recorded for this clonotype. V is TRBV7-2 and J is TRBJ2-1; TRBD2 matches 11 bases. The CDR3 sequence is 15 residues long. The J segment lost 6 bases and the V segment lost 3 bases, leaving 4 bases of the junction unmatched. CDR1 is SGHTA and CDR2 is FQGNSA in the germline V gene. This CDR3 reads CASSLAGLAGNEQFF. In nucleotides, the CDR3 is TGTGCCAGCAGCTTGGCCGGACTAGCGGGCAATGAGCAGTTCTTC.

This clonotype was counted at least ten times. The chain joins TRBV7-2 to TRBJ2-1; D ambiguous. Trimming left V 5 bases short and J 8 bases short, with 19 bases between. The CDR3 totals 15 residues. Per the germline V gene, CDR1 is SGHTA and CDR2 is FQGNSA. The CDR3 protein is CASSPSGWVEDEQFF. Here the CDR3 DNA reads TGTGCCAGCAGCCCCTCAGGTTGGGTTGAAGATGAGCAGTTCTTC.

The chain carries TRBV7-6 and TRBJ2-7; D gene ambiguous. CDR1 and CDR2 from the germline V gene are SGHVS and FNYEAQ. The length of the CDR3 is 14 residues. Trimming cost V 0 bases and J 2 bases, with 8 bases left between them. DNA for the CDR3: TGTGCCAGCAGCTTAGCGGGGTCTGCCTACGAGCAGTACTTC. It translates to CASSLAGSAYEQYF.

This clonotype was counted a few times. The CDR3, as DNA: TGTGCCAGCAGCAAAGTTGGGAGTGGCGAGCAGTACGTC. Residues: CASSKVGSGEQYV. The V call is TRBV21-1, the J call TRBJ2-7; the table's D gene call, TRBD2, was not cross checked with the DNA. TRBV21-1 is described as a pseudogene. This CDR3 is built from 13 residues.

This clonotype was seen a few times. The rearrangement links TRBV10-3 to TRBJ2-7; 10 nucleotides agree with TRBD1. J lost 1 base, V lost 7 bases, and 4 bases had no gene match. The CDR3 spans 14 residues. CDR1 is ENHRY and CDR2 is SYGVKD in the germline V gene. CDR3 loop: CAIKPGQGSYEQYV. Here the CDR3 DNA reads TGTGCCATCAAGCCGGGACAGGGGTCCTACGAGCAGTACGTC.

The CDR3 bases are TGTGCCAGCAGCTTTTTGGTCACCGGGGAGCTGTTTTTT. This sequence encodes CASSFLVTGELFF. V is TRBV7-6 and J is TRBJ2-2; unclear D gene. The V end lost 3 bases, the J end lost 4 bases, and 6 bases lay between the germline ends. The CDR3 is made up of 13 amino acids. Germline CDR1 is SGHVS and CDR2 is FNYEAQ.

In this sample, this clonotype turned up a few times. CDR3 sequence reads: CASSLPGLAGANEQFF. In nucleotides, the CDR3 is TGTGCCAGCAGCTTACCGGGACTAGCGGGGGCCAATGAGCAGTTCTTC. This sequence joins TRBV11-3 and TRBJ2-1; 14 nucleotides agree with TRBD2. Germline values: CDR1 SGHNT, CDR2 YENEEA. CDR3 length: 16 residues. V gave up 2 bases and J gave up 6 bases; unmatched junction bases: 3.

This clonotype was seen only a few times. The gene calls are TRBV6-5 and TRBJ2-5; TRBD1 or TRBD2 may be the D gene (7 bases each). The CDR3 runs to 16 residues. In germline, CDR1 is MNHEY, CDR2 SVGAGI. The V end lost 6 bases, the J end lost 2 bases, and 19 bases lay between the germline ends. In DNA form, the CDR3 reads TGTGCCAGCAGAAAGCGAGCAGGGGGGGGTCAAGAGACCCAGTACTTC. It yields the protein CASRKRAGGGQETQYF.

This rearrangement joins TRBV7-9 to TRBJ1-2; no reliable D call. V was cut by 4 bases and J by 6 bases, with 18 bases left in between. The V gene's germline CDR1 is SEHNR and CDR2 FQNEAQ (reference sequence). The CDR3 runs 15 residues. The CDR3 DNA follows: TGTGCCAGCAGCTACACTCAGCTCCCGGTGGATGGCTACACCTTC. The encoded protein is CASSYTQLPVDGYTF.

This clonotype was seen just once. V usage is TRBV19 and J usage is TRBJ2-2; 7 bases agree with TRBD2. V lost 5 bases and J lost 0; bases outside the gene matches: 12. The CDR3 spans 18 residues. Germline V gene sequence: CDR1 LNHDA, CDR2 SQIVND (reference sequence). The CDR3 sequence: CASSGGAGVTANTGELFF. The CDR3 region has the DNA TGTGCCAGTAGTGGGGGTGCGGGGGTGACCGCGAACACCGGGGAGCTGTTTTTT.

This clonotype has more than one count but fewer than ten. This chain joins TRBV5-6 and TRBJ1-6; no clear D gene. The germline V and J ends were trimmed by 0 bases and 0 bases, with 13 bases remaining between them. This CDR3 contains 18 residues. CDR1 and CDR2 from the germline V gene are SGHDT and YYEEEE. The CDR3 DNA is TGTGCCAGCAGCTTGGTGCGGACCACGAGCTCCTATAATTCACCCCTCCACTTT. This codes for CASSLVRTTSSYNSPLHF.

This clonotype was counted a single time. The V and J genes are TRBV12-3 or TRBV12-4 and TRBJ2-5; no reliable D call. The CDR3 spans 13 residues. The germline V and J ends were trimmed by 6 bases and 4 bases, with 12 bases remaining between them. The CDR3 DNA reads as TGTGCCAGCAGCGCCTCGGGCCCAGAGACCCAGTACTTC. It is translated as CASSASGPETQYF.

This clonotype came up a few times. V usage is TRBV6-5 and J usage is TRBJ1-1; maybe TRBD1 (6 bases). This CDR3 contains 15 residues. Per germline, CDR1 MNHEY and CDR2 SVGAGI. V lost 5 bases to trimming and J lost 2 bases, with 15 bases between them. The CDR3 reads CASSVSTGLNTEAFF. CDR3 nucleotide sequence: TGTGCCAGCAGTGTGTCGACAGGTCTCAACACTGAAGCTTTCTTT.

This chain joins TRBV4-1 and TRBJ2-7; D perhaps matches TRBD2 (6 bases). The CDR3 runs 15 residues. Germline V CDR1 and CDR2: MGHRA, YSYEKL. V shed 3 bases and J shed 3 bases, with 15 bases lying between them. The CDR3 is CASSQVLAENYEQYF. CDR3 DNA: TGCGCCAGCAGCCAGGTACTAGCTGAGAACTACGAGCAGTACTTC.